What follows are 21 T cell receptor beta chains derived from one specimen sequenced in a study of Ad26.COV2.S vaccination and SARS-CoV-2 variants. Assay used: immunoSEQ multiplex PCR; TCRdb lists only in-frame clones, some missing. The repertoire has over 400,000 clones, roughly 88% of them found once; the top ten carry around 4.5%. Regarding treatment: roughly 18 received Ad26.COV2.S at low or high dose, single or two shots; about 5 received placebo; per-sample allocation not given. Sampling happened 63 days after the first vaccine or placebo injection. Sequenced here: peripheral blood, sampled in a trial of Ad26.COV2.S vaccine versus placebo. Source of these receptors: a person between 18 and 59 years old who received the Ad26.COV2.S COVID-19 vaccine or a placebo.

V gene TRBV6-2 or TRBV6-3 combines with J gene TRBJ2-5; 12 bases are a match to TRBD1. The CDR3 length is 16 residues. V shed 3 bases, J shed 1 base, and the junction held 3 bases outside the gene matches. Germline values: CDR1 MNHEY, CDR2 SVGEGT. The CDR3 DNA is TGTGCCAGCAGTTATTCGGGACAGGGGGCCCAAGAGACCCAGTACTTC. It is translated as CASSYSGQGAQETQYF.

The chain combines TRBV7-9 with TRBJ2-7, with D unclear. Germline values: CDR1 SEHNR, CDR2 FQNEAQ (reference sequence). V shed 10 bases and J shed 4 bases, with 11 bases lying between them. CDR3 length: 11 amino acids. CDR3: CATSSGYEQYF. For the CDR3, the DNA is TGTGCCACAAGCAGTGGGTACGAGCAGTACTTC. Together with reference TRBV7-9 and TRBJ2-7, the CDR3 gives the full variable domain: DTGVSQNPRHKITKRGQNVTFRCDPISEHNRLYWYRQTLGQGPEFLTYFQNEAQLEKSRLLSDRFSAERPKGSFSTLEIQRTEQGDSAMYLCATSSGYEQYFGPGTRLTVT.

The chain has TRBV4-1 and TRBJ1-6, with D possibly TRBD1 on 5 matching bases. The length of the CDR3 is 17 residues. Trimming removed 0 bases at V and 10 bases at J, with 19 bases between. Looked up from germline, CDR1 is MGHRA and CDR2 is YSYEKL. CDR3 in DNA: TGCGCCAGCAGCCAAGAAGGTCCGGGGACTTTGGCCTCACCCCTCCACTTT. Protein product: CASSQEGPGTLASPLHF.

The chain employs TRBV5-4 and TRBJ2-7; D unresolved. CDR3 size: 15 residues. Germline CDR1 reads SGHNT; CDR2 reads YYREEE (reference sequence). V shed 4 bases and J shed 2 bases, with 16 bases lying between them. CDR3: CASSPPGPMPYEQYF. The CDR3 DNA follows: TGTGCCAGCAGCCCCCCGGGCCCTATGCCCTACGAGCAGTACTTC.

This chain links TRBV24-1 with TRBJ2-1; TRBD2 matches at 7 bases. Germline V gives CDR1 KGHDR, CDR2 SFDVKD. V dropped 5 bases and J dropped 0; count of bases not matched to a gene: 3. This CDR3 spans 15 amino acids. CDR3 protein: CATSVGGSSYNEQFF. CDR3 nucleotide sequence: TGTGCCACCAGTGTTGGCGGGAGCTCCTACAATGAGCAGTTCTTC.

The chain uses TRBV6-5 and TRBJ1-5; no definite D call. Deletions cut 6 bases from V and 7 bases from J, with 13 bases between. The CDR3 loop spans 13 amino acids. The germline V gene encodes CDR1 MNHEY and CDR2 SVGAGI. This CDR3 is CASSPSRTQPQHF. In DNA form, the CDR3 reads TGTGCCAGCAGCCCGTCAAGGACGCAGCCCCAGCATTTT.

This rearrangement joins TRBV7-9 to TRBJ2-3; D unclear. V lost 6 bases to trimming and J lost 4 bases, with 11 bases between them. The CDR3 length is 13 residues. Germline loops: CDR1 SEHNR, CDR2 FQNEAQ (reference sequence). Here the CDR3 reads CASRPDTSDTQYF. CDR3 nucleotide sequence: TGTGCCAGCAGACCTGACACGTCAGATACGCAGTATTTT.

The chain combines TRBV27 with TRBJ2-1; TRBD2 matches 9 bases. Germline V gene sequence: CDR1 MNHEY, CDR2 SMNVEV (reference sequence). V lost 3 bases to trimming and J lost 13 bases; unmatched junction nucleotides: 13. This CDR3 region has 15 residues. The CDR3 sequence is CASSFLGGGRGSQFF. CDR3 coding DNA: TGTGCCAGCAGTTTCCTGGGGGGCGGGAGGGGCTCTCAGTTCTTC.

This rearrangement joins TRBV9 to TRBJ2-3; 9 nucleotides agree with TRBD2. Trimming removed 3 bases from V and 8 bases from J; junction bases left unmatched: 4. Germline V gene sequence: CDR1 SGDLS, CDR2 YYNGEE. This CDR3 is built from 13 residues. The CDR3: CASSGRTSVTQYF. The CDR3 nucleotides read TGTGCCAGCAGCGGTAGGACTAGCGTTACGCAGTATTTT.

This chain links TRBV19 with TRBJ2-3, with TRBD2 matching 13 bases. Germline-derived CDR1 and CDR2 are LNHDA and SQIVND (reference sequence). This CDR3 comprises 17 residues. The J segment lost 0 bases and the V segment lost 4 bases, leaving 4 bases of the junction unmatched. CDR3 in amino acids: CASSTGLAGASTDTQYF. The DNA for the CDR3 is TGTGCCAGTAGTACCGGACTAGCGGGAGCGAGCACAGATACGCAGTATTTT.

The rearrangement uses TRBV7-9 and TRBJ2-7; 7 bases match TRBD2. Germline CDR1 SEHNR, CDR2 FQNEAQ (reference sequence). V trimming: 1 base; J trimming: 6 bases; junction bases outside the gene matches: 6. The CDR3 length is 14 residues. This CDR3 reads CASSLGLRTSEQYF. In nucleotides, the CDR3 is TGTGCCAGCAGCTTAGGCTTGAGGACTAGCGAGCAGTACTTC. The whole variable domain, remainder taken from reference TRBV7-9 and TRBJ2-7, is DTGVSQNPRHKITKRGQNVTFRCDPISEHNRLYWYRQTLGQGPEFLTYFQNEAQLEKSRLLSDRFSAERPKGSFSTLEIQRTEQGDSAMYLCASSLGLRTSEQYFGPGTRLTVT.

The V call is TRBV19, the J call TRBJ1-2; tentative D call: TRBD1 (5 bases). V dropped 3 bases and J dropped 4 bases, with 15 bases sitting between them. The CDR3 sequence is 15 residues long. Germline V gene data show CDR1 as LNHDA and CDR2 as SQIVND (reference sequence). The CDR3 bases are TGTGCCAGTAGTATTCCCAACAGGTTATTCTATGGCTACACCTTC. It yields the protein CASSIPNRLFYGYTF.

The chain employs TRBV7-3 and TRBJ2-6; no clear D gene. Germline CDR1 SGHTA, CDR2 FQGTGA. The CDR3 totals 12 residues. The V end lost 1 base, the J end lost 11 bases, and 6 bases lay between the germline ends. CDR3 region: CASSLSGYVLTF. The CDR3 region has the DNA TGTGCCAGCAGCTTAAGCGGCTACGTCCTGACTTTC. The full variable domain, in which reference TRBV7-3 and TRBJ2-6 provide the parts outside the CDR3, is GAGVSQTPSNKVTEKGKYVELRCDPISGHTALYWYRQSLGQGPEFLIYFQGTGAADDSGLPNDRFFAVRPEGSVSTLKIQRTERGDSAVYLCASSLSGYVLTFGAGSRLTVL.

The rearrangement links TRBV27 to TRBJ2-7, with 11 bases identical to TRBD1. Germline V CDR1 and CDR2: MNHEY, SMNVEV (reference sequence). V shed 0 bases and J 3 bases; nucleotides not matched to a gene: 10. The CDR3 runs 18 residues. The CDR3 coding sequence is TGTGCCAGCAGTTTATCGCCGGACAGGGGGCAGTCGCTCTACGAGCAGTACTTC. Amino acids: CASSLSPDRGQSLYEQYF.

This clone was found once. The V call is TRBV28, the J call TRBJ1-6; D is uncertain. Germline V CDR1 and CDR2: MDHEN, SYDVKM. Between the trimmed V and J ends, which lost 6 bases and 5 bases, there was a span of 5 bases. The CDR3 extends over 12 amino acids. CDR3 coding DNA: TGTGCCAGCAGGTCGAATAATTCACCCCTCCACTTT. Protein sequence: CASRSNNSPLHF.

The chain joins TRBV27 to TRBJ2-7; no clear D. Deletions cut 5 bases from V and 1 base from J, with 9 bases between. The CDR3 is 13 amino acids. Germline V gene lookup returns CDR1 MNHEY and CDR2 SMNVEV (reference sequence). The CDR3 is CASSRPQSYEQYF. CDR3 coding DNA: TGTGCCAGCAGTCGCCCGCAGTCCTACGAGCAGTACTTC.

J is TRBJ2-4 and V is TRBV6-2 or TRBV6-3; 10 positions match TRBD1. The germline V gene has CDR1 MNHEY and CDR2 SVGEGT. There are 14 residues in the CDR3. V shed 1 base, J shed 6 bases, and the junction held 0 bases outside the gene matches. This CDR3 reads CASSYWTGGNIQYF. CDR3 DNA: TGTGCCAGCAGTTACTGGACAGGGGGAAACATTCAGTACTTC.

The rearrangement joins TRBV21-1 to TRBJ2-7. TRBV21-1 is tagged as a pseudogene. The CDR3 loop spans 10 amino acids. The CDR3: CASRLKGQYF. The CDR3 bases are TGTGCCAGCAGGTTAAAGGGGCAGTACTTC.

The chain has TRBV7-2 and TRBJ2-2; D may be TRBD2 (7 bases). Germline CDR1 SGHTA, CDR2 FQGNSA. V shed 3 bases and J shed 12 bases, with 8 bases lying between them. This CDR3 is built from 11 residues. The CDR3 spells CASSLGGQLFF. CDR3 nucleotides: TGTGCCAGCAGCTTGGGGGGGCAGCTGTTTTTT. Full variable domain (outside the CDR3, taken from reference TRBV7-2 and TRBJ2-2): GAGVSQSPSNKVTEKGKDVELRCDPISGHTALYWYRQSLGQGLEFLIYFQGNSAPDKSGLPSDRFSAERTGGSVSTLTIQRTQQEDSAVYLCASSLGGQLFFGEGSRLTVL.

This clone occurred a few times. V gene TRBV4-2 combines with J gene TRBJ1-3, with TRBD1 matching over 9 bases. CDR1 is LGHNA and CDR2 is YNFKEQ in the germline V gene. The CDR3 has 14 residues. The trim removed 5 bases at V and 8 bases at J, leaving 7 bases unmatched. CDR3 bases: TGTGCCAGCAGCATATCGGACAGGGGAGACACCATATATTTT. It translates to CASSISDRGDTIYF.

V is TRBV2 and J is TRBJ1-5; TRBD1 is a possible D gene (6 bases). Trimming pared 6 bases from V and 2 bases from J, leaving 20 bases between. Per germline, CDR1 SNHLY and CDR2 FYNNEI. CDR3 size: 17 residues. CDR3 protein: CASSGIDRIRGNQPQHF. The CDR3 DNA is TGTGCCAGCAGCGGGATTGACAGGATAAGAGGCAATCAGCCCCAGCATTTT. Variable domain in full (rest from reference TRBV2 and TRBJ1-5): EPEVTQTPSHQVTQMGQEVILRCVPISNHLYFYWYRQILGQKVEFLVSFYNNEISEKSEIFDDQFSVERPDGSNFTLKIRSTKLEDSAMYFCASSGIDRIRGNQPQHFGDGTRLSIL.